Given below is one TCR beta chain in context. Antigen specificity is unknown. The study excluded patients with other autoimmune diseases, uncontrolled infections, pregnancy or lactation. As the starting material, more than 7.5 ml of fresh peripheral blood yielded the PBMCs. This entry is derived from a study of Graves' ophthalmopathy and Graves' hyperthyroidism. RNA served as the template for amplifying TCR beta CDR3 regions. HTBI primers primed a first-round RT-PCR, and a second-round multiplex PCR followed. One entry per CDR3 protein results from TCRdb running MiXCR on the multiplex PCR reads. This sample has more than 550,000 distinct CDR3 sequences, with about two fifths found just once. Whole-study results and caveats: Detected in blood as well were most expanded thyroid clonotypes with frequency above 0.001.

The specimen was peripheral blood. This clonotype was sampled from an adult man with Graves' ophthalmopathy.

DNA for the CDR3: TGCAGTGCTAGAGAGGGGGACAGGGGGCGTCTGGAGACCCAGTACTTC. This sequence encodes CSAREGDRGRLETQYF. This rearrangement joins TRBV20-1 to TRBJ2-5, with TRBD1 matching 12 bases. The CDR3 runs to 16 residues. J gave up 5 bases and V 0 bases, and 7 bases lay outside the gene matches. CDR1 is DFQATT, CDR2 SNEGSKA, per germline (reference sequence).